The T cell receptor beta chain described here comes from a study of CD8+CD57+ T cells in acquired aplastic anemia. On the study more broadly: An average of approximately 3.2 ug of DNA was obtained from sorted CD4+ and CD8+ cells. Mean read depth for CD4+ cells from healthy donors was around 11 million.

The study, taken as a whole, reports: Any difference that existed in CD8+ Simpson's diversity between patients and controls was not significant. Comparison of patients with controls identified nearly 30 shared CD8+ CDR3 sequences.

The CDR3 is 14 residues long. The J segment lost 4 bases and the V segment lost 5 bases, leaving 4 bases of the junction unmatched. The V gene's germline CDR1 is LNHDA and CDR2 SQIVND (reference sequence). According to the study, genomic DNA was the template for TCR beta VDJ and CDR3 profiling. TCRdb reprocessed the reads with MiXCR, giving one entry per CDR3 protein. The sample includes 150,000 to 200,000 distinct CDR3 sequences, 55% to 70% seen only once; the top ten take about 50%. This clonotype occurred many times. Its antigen remains unidentified. V gene TRBV19 combines with J gene TRBJ2-1; TRBD2 agrees at 8 bases. Sequenced input: sorted CD4+, CD8+, or CD8+CD57+ T cells (not recorded which) from PBMCs. The clonotype originates from a human donor in good health. The CDR3 reads CASSFPGGYNEQFF. The CDR3 DNA is TGTGCCAGTAGTTTCCCGGGGGGGTACAATGAGCAGTTCTTC.